What follows are 10 T cell receptor beta chains derived from one specimen sequenced in a study of cytomegalovirus exposure and HLA in healthy donors. 60 Vbeta and 13 Jbeta primers were used in PCR. Assay used: immunoSEQ multiplex PCR; TCRdb lists only in-frame clones, some missing. This sample has roughly 130,000 clones, with roughly 74% found just once. The sequenced material came from PBMCs. These receptors all stem from a woman in her forties or fifties in good health and CMV-seropositive.

Here the CDR3 DNA reads TGTGCCAGCAGTGAAGTAGGACTCTCTGGAAACACCATATATTTT. Its translation is CASSEVGLSGNTIYF. The chain is built from TRBV6-1 and TRBJ1-3; D call uncertain. The V and J ends lost 1 base and 0 bases respectively, with 7 bases between them. The CDR3 contains 15 residues. The germline V gene encodes CDR1 MNHNS and CDR2 SASEGT.

The chain recombines TRBV9 with TRBJ2-7; D is undetermined. Trimming took off 0 bases at V and 3 bases at J, with 10 bases between the two ends. Germline values: CDR1 SGDLS, CDR2 YYNGEE. CDR3 size: 14 residues. The CDR3 spells CASSVGQLYYEQYF. In DNA form, the CDR3 reads TGTGCCAGCAGCGTAGGGCAGTTATACTACGAGCAGTACTTC. Full variable domain (rest looked up from reference TRBV9 and TRBJ2-7): DSGVTQTPKHLITATGQRVTLRCSPRSGDLSVYWYQQSLDQGLQFLIQYYNGEERAKGNILERFSAQQFPDLHSELNLSSLELGDSALYFCASSVGQLYYEQYFGPGTRLTVT.

The chain joins TRBV9 to TRBJ2-3; 10 nucleotides agree with TRBD2. Germline values: CDR1 SGDLS, CDR2 YYNGEE. V shed 0 bases, J shed 6 bases, and the junction held 7 bases outside the gene matches. The CDR3 length is 16 residues. CDR3 loop: CASSVGTSGLQDTQYF. CDR3 nucleotides: TGTGCCAGCAGCGTAGGGACTAGCGGCCTTCAGGATACGCAGTATTTT.

V usage is TRBV19 and J usage is TRBJ2-1, with 7 nucleotides matching TRBD1. There are 15 residues in the CDR3. V shed 3 bases and J 8 bases; nucleotides not matched to a gene: 10. From germline, CDR1 is LNHDA and CDR2 SQIVND (reference sequence). The CDR3 loop reads CASSMYRGLGDEQFF. As DNA, the CDR3 is TGTGCCAGTAGTATGTACAGGGGTTTGGGGGATGAGCAGTTCTTC.

CDR3 protein: CASSSGQGLGDGYTF. CDR3 nucleotides: TGTGCCAGCAGCTCAGGACAGGGGTTGGGTGACGGCTACACCTTC. The V call is TRBV5-4, the J call TRBJ1-2, with 9 bases that match TRBD1. Germline V lookup: CDR1 SGHNT, CDR2 YYREEE (reference sequence). The CDR3 runs 15 residues. With V trimmed by 3 bases and J by 8 bases, 11 bases remained unmatched.

The V gene is TRBV12-5, the J gene TRBJ1-6; D perhaps matches TRBD1 (5 bases). The V end was cut by 6 bases, the J end by 9 bases, with 21 bases between. The length of the CDR3 is 16 residues. The V gene's germline CDR1 is LGHNT and CDR2 FRNRAP. CDR3 sequence: CASGPNLGRATSPLHF. The CDR3 nucleotides are TGTGCTAGTGGCCCCAATTTGGGCAGGGCGACTTCACCCCTCCACTTT.

This rearrangement joins TRBV10-3 to TRBJ1-2; TRBD1 matches at 10 bases. CDR1 and CDR2 from the germline V gene are ENHRY and SYGVKD. Trimming removed 8 bases from V and 8 bases from J; junction bases left unmatched: 11. This CDR3 is 14 amino acids long. CDR3 amino acids: CAIGTGTGVWGYTF. The CDR3 region has the DNA TGTGCCATCGGCACGGGGACAGGGGTATGGGGCTACACCTTC.

The chain carries TRBV6-1 and TRBJ1-2; TRBD1 is a possible D gene (5 bases). Trimming took off 4 bases at V and 10 bases at J, with 13 bases between the two ends. Germline V lookup: CDR1 MNHNS, CDR2 SASEGT. CDR3 length: 12 residues. This chain's CDR3 is CASSGPGRFYTF. As DNA, the CDR3 is TGTGCCAGCAGTGGACCAGGGCGCTTCTACACCTTC.

This clone was detected only a few times. The chain employs TRBV5-6 and TRBJ2-7; 7 positions agree with TRBD1. V was pared by 4 bases and J by 3 bases, with 7 bases of the junction left unmatched. CDR1 and CDR2 (germline): SGHDT, YYEEEE. The CDR3 is 14 amino acids. This chain's CDR3 is CASSTWTGYYEQYF. CDR3 nucleotide sequence: TGTGCCAGCAGCACCTGGACAGGATACTACGAGCAGTACTTC.

V is TRBV5-1 and J is TRBJ1-1; D perhaps matches TRBD1 (5 bases). The V gene's germline CDR1 is SGHRS and CDR2 YFSETQ. The CDR3 consists of 12 residues. Trimming stripped 5 bases from V and 5 bases from J, with 10 bases between. CDR3 coding DNA: TGCGCCAGCAGGATCGGGGGGACTGAAGCTTTCTTT. Protein: CASRIGGTEAFF.